These 25 T cell receptor beta chains were all obtained from the same sample, sequenced in a study of shared clonotypes between healthy human individuals. Libraries were prepared by immunoSEQ multiplex PCR; TCRdb keeps only in-frame clonotypes and omits some of them. The data show around 500,000 clones, 79% seen once. Sequenced sample: PBMCs. Receptors originate from a woman aged 40-49 years in good health. Some clones in this sample may be carry-over from other donors' samples.

The rearrangement joins TRBV28 to TRBJ2-3; TRBD1 agrees at 9 bases. The germline CDR1 and CDR2 sequences are MDHEN and SYDVKM. Trimming removed 5 bases from V and 5 bases from J; junction bases left unmatched: 11. The CDR3 length is 16 residues. DNA of the CDR3: TGTGCCAGCAGTCCATTGGACAGGGGAGAACTAGATACGCAGTATTTT. As protein: CASSPLDRGELDTQYF.

Only a few counts were recorded for this clone. The V call is TRBV25-1, the J call TRBJ1-2, with a weak D call TRBD1 (6 bases). Germline V CDR1 and CDR2: MGHDK, SYGVNS. Trimming cost V 4 bases and J 7 bases, with 13 bases left between them. The CDR3 sequence is 13 residues long. CDR3 region: CASSAPDSSGYTF. CDR3 nucleotide sequence: TGTGCCAGCAGTGCCCCGGACAGTAGTGGCTACACCTTC.

The chain joins TRBV5-4 to TRBJ2-7, with D maybe TRBD1 (6 bases). The CDR3 is made up of 12 amino acids. V gave up 7 bases and J gave up 5 bases, with 13 bases separating them. Germline V gene lookup returns CDR1 SGHNT and CDR2 YYREEE (reference sequence). The CDR3, as DNA: TGTGCCAGCGCTAGACAGGCAGACGAGCAGTACTTC. It encodes CASARQADEQYF.

V gene TRBV4-1 combines with J gene TRBJ2-5; 8 nucleotides match TRBD1. V was pared by 1 base and J by 1 base, with 2 bases of the junction left unmatched. Germline V gene data show CDR1 as MGHRA and CDR2 as YSYEKL. The CDR3 sequence is 15 residues long. The CDR3 DNA reads as TGCGCCAGCAGCCAAGGCAGGGGGCTCCAAGAGACCCAGTACTTC. Translating gives CASSQGRGLQETQYF.

The rearrangement links TRBV25-1 to TRBJ1-1, with a tentative D call TRBD1 (6 bases). Germline values: CDR1 MGHDK, CDR2 SYGVNS. V lost 4 bases and J lost 6, with 15 bases in between. The CDR3 totals 14 residues. The CDR3 coding sequence is TGTGCCAGCAGTGGGGGAGTCGAGGGGGCTGAAGCTTTCTTT. Its protein is CASSGGVEGAEAFF.

The rearrangement uses TRBV19 and TRBJ2-5; 8 nucleotides agree with TRBD1. Trimming removed 6 bases from V and 5 bases from J; junction bases left unmatched: 14. CDR1 and CDR2 (germline): LNHDA, SQIVND (reference sequence). The CDR3 runs to 16 residues. The CDR3 sequence is CASRAMGAGGSETQYF. In DNA, the CDR3 is TGTGCCAGTAGGGCGATGGGGGCAGGGGGCTCCGAGACCCAGTACTTC.

This chain connects TRBV28 to TRBJ2-7; D is uncertain. Per the germline V gene, CDR1 is MDHEN and CDR2 is SYDVKM. The CDR3 length is 13 residues. Trimming left V 2 bases short and J 10 bases short, with 15 bases between. CDR3: CASSLAGYLRQYF. Here the CDR3 DNA reads TGTGCCAGCAGTTTAGCCGGTTACCTACGTCAGTACTTC.

V gene TRBV21-1 combines with J gene TRBJ1-2; the tabulated D call, TRBD1, remains unverified against the DNA. TRBV21-1 is termed a pseudogene. This CDR3 has 16 amino acids. CDR3 DNA: TGTGCCAGCAGCAACCTGGGACAGGGGGAGAACTATGGCTACACCTTC. Protein product: CASSNLGQGENYGYTF.

V usage is TRBV28 and J usage is TRBJ2-1; no firm D call. V gave up 6 bases and J gave up 7 bases, with 13 bases separating them. Germline CDR1 is MDHEN and CDR2 is SYDVKM. This CDR3 is built from 13 residues. Here the CDR3 DNA reads TGTGCCAGCAGGCTAACCCCTAGGAATGAGCAGTTCTTC. It yields the protein CASRLTPRNEQFF. The full variable domain, with the rest looked up from reference TRBV28 and TRBJ2-1, is DVKVTQSSRYLVKRTGEKVFLECVQDMDHENMFWYRQDPGLGLRLIYFSYDVKMKEKGDIPEGYSVSREKKERFSLILESASTNQTSMYLCASRLTPRNEQFFGPGTRLTVL.

The rearrangement uses TRBV27 and TRBJ2-7; 7 positions agree with TRBD1. V trimming: 3 bases; J trimming: 2 bases; junction bases outside the gene matches: 13. Germline CDR1 is MNHEY and CDR2 is SMNVEV (reference sequence). The CDR3 totals 17 residues. The CDR3 loop reads CASSFRARDSVPYEQYF. DNA for the CDR3: TGTGCCAGCAGTTTTCGGGCCCGGGACAGCGTACCCTACGAGCAGTACTTC.

This chain connects TRBV7-2 to TRBJ1-3; D is unclear. V was shortened by 0 bases and J by 3 bases, with 6 bases between the two germline ends. The germline V gene encodes CDR1 SGHTA and CDR2 FQGNSA. CDR3 size: 14 residues. The CDR3, as DNA: TGTGCCAGCAGCTTAGCCGGGTTTGGAAACACCATATATTTT. Protein product: CASSLAGFGNTIYF.

The chain joins TRBV19 to TRBJ1-4; D ambiguous. Germline V gene data show CDR1 as LNHDA and CDR2 as SQIVND (reference sequence). Deletions cut 6 bases from V and 3 bases from J, with 17 bases between. This CDR3 is 16 amino acids long. CDR3 in DNA: TGTGCCAGTAGCTCAGGAGATGCTGTGGCTAATGAAAAACTGTTTTTT. It encodes CASSSGDAVANEKLFF. Looking up the rest from reference TRBV19 and TRBJ1-4 gives the full variable domain: DGGITQSPKYLFRKEGQNVTLSCEQNLNHDAMYWYRQDPGQGLRLIYYSQIVNDFQKGDIAEGYSVSREKKESFPLTVTSAQKNPTAFYLCASSSGDAVANEKLFFGSGTQLSVL.

The J gene is TRBJ1-1, the V gene TRBV10-1; TRBD1 aligns across 12 bases. V gave up 4 bases and J gave up 10 bases; unmatched junction bases: 13. Germline V gene lookup returns CDR1 WNHNN and CDR2 SYGVQD (reference sequence). The CDR3 contains 16 residues. In nucleotides, the CDR3 is TGCGCCAGCAGTGCCAAAAGGGGACAGGGGGCTAGAATAGCTTTCTTT. Translating gives CASSAKRGQGARIAFF.

This chain uses TRBV15 with TRBJ2-7, with D unresolved. The CDR3 is 14 residues long. Looked up from germline, CDR1 is LNHNV and CDR2 is YYDKDF (reference sequence). V lost 4 bases and J lost 0, with 10 bases in between. CDR3: CATSMRTASYEQYF. The CDR3 DNA reads TGTGCCACCAGCATGAGGACCGCCTCCTACGAGCAGTACTTC.

This chain connects TRBV7-2 to TRBJ1-1, with TRBD1 identical over 7 bases. Germline loops: CDR1 SGHTA, CDR2 FQGNSA. J lost 6 bases, V lost 5 bases, and 9 bases had no gene match. The CDR3 runs to 14 residues. CDR3 nucleotide sequence: TGTGCCAGCAGCGAGACAGGGTCCAACCCTGAAGCTTTCTTT. Protein product: CASSETGSNPEAFF.

This clone was seen many times. The V and J genes are TRBV9 and TRBJ1-2; no clear D gene. V lost 3 bases and J 2 bases, leaving 5 bases between the germline ends. CDR1 and CDR2 from the germline V gene are SGDLS and YYNGEE. This CDR3 has 12 residues. The CDR3 here is CASSEANYGYTF. In DNA, the CDR3 is TGTGCCAGCAGCGAAGCGAACTATGGCTACACCTTC. Full variable domain (outside the CDR3, taken from reference TRBV9 and TRBJ1-2): DSGVTQTPKHLITATGQRVTLRCSPRSGDLSVYWYQQSLDQGLQFLIQYYNGEERAKGNILERFSAQQFPDLHSELNLSSLELGDSALYFCASSEANYGYTFGSGTRLTVV.

The chain employs TRBV7-3 and TRBJ1-1; no clear D gene. Trimming pared 5 bases from V and 3 bases from J, leaving 10 bases between. Germline loops: CDR1 SGHTA, CDR2 FQGTGA. The CDR3 spans 13 residues. CDR3 sequence: CASSKDGDTEAFF. In DNA form, the CDR3 reads TGTGCCAGCAGCAAGGACGGGGACACTGAAGCTTTCTTT.

The chain couples TRBV7-9 to TRBJ2-3, with D unresolved. This CDR3 is built from 14 residues. Germline V gene sequence: CDR1 SEHNR, CDR2 FQNEAQ (reference sequence). Trimming pared 2 bases from V and 0 bases from J, leaving 6 bases between. CDR3 nucleotides: TGTGCCAGCAGCTTATCACTAAGCACAGATACGCAGTATTTT. This codes for CASSLSLSTDTQYF.

The V and J genes are TRBV11-2 and TRBJ1-1, with 7 bases lining up with TRBD1. V shed 6 bases, J shed 1 base, and the junction held 8 bases outside the gene matches. Germline V CDR1 and CDR2: SGHAT, FQNNGV. The CDR3 covers 15 residues. The CDR3 sequence is CASRVLTGSNTEAFF. The CDR3 DNA reads TGTGCCAGCAGGGTATTGACAGGGTCGAACACTGAAGCTTTCTTT.

This clone was detected a few times. The chain uses TRBV30 and TRBJ1-2; TRBD1 matches 7 bases. Looked up from germline, CDR1 is GTSNPN and CDR2 is SVGIG (reference sequence). The CDR3 consists of 13 residues. With V trimmed by 3 bases and J by 4 bases, 5 bases remained unmatched. The CDR3 is CAWSPGDSYGYTF. In DNA, the CDR3 is TGTGCCTGGAGCCCGGGGGACAGCTATGGCTACACCTTC.

The chain has TRBV13 and TRBJ2-1; TRBD2 matches 7 bases. This CDR3 has 15 residues. J lost 6 bases, V lost 4 bases, and 9 bases had no gene match. Per the germline V gene, CDR1 is PRHDT and CDR2 is FYEKMQ (reference sequence). In DNA, the CDR3 is TGTGCCAGCAGCTCTACAGCGGGATGGCGCAATGAGCAGTTCTTC. It translates to CASSSTAGWRNEQFF.

About this clone: The CDR3 carries no conserved terminal phenylalanine or tryptophan, so it likely arises from a read error. The chain is built from TRBV7-6 and TRBJ2-3; D may match TRBD1 or TRBD2 (5 bases each). Trimming stripped 1 base from V and 4 bases from J, with 12 bases between. The CDR3 is 15 residues long. Germline lookup yields CDR1 SGHVS and CDR2 FNYEAQ. CDR3 DNA: TGTGCCAGCAGCTTAGTCGGGACCGCCGCAGATACGCAGTATCTT. Residues: CASSLVGTAADTQYL.

This sequence joins TRBV10-3 and TRBJ1-3; no definite D call. V was shortened by 3 bases and J by 0 bases, with 6 bases between the two germline ends. CDR3 length equals 14 residues. The V gene's germline CDR1 is ENHRY and CDR2 SYGVKD. As DNA, the CDR3 is TGTGCCATCAGTGACTCGACCTCTGGAAACACCATATATTTT. Encoded protein: CAISDSTSGNTIYF.

The genes are TRBV7-2 and TRBJ2-3; D not certain. Trimming pared 0 bases from V and 0 bases from J, leaving 7 bases between. The CDR3 length is 15 residues. Germline V gene data show CDR1 as SGHTA and CDR2 as FQGNSA. The CDR3 sequence is CASSLAGLSTDTQYF. The CDR3 nucleotides read TGTGCCAGCAGCTTAGCTGGCCTTAGCACAGATACGCAGTATTTT.

This clone was picked up one time. V is TRBV5-8 and J is TRBJ1-3; D is unclear. The CDR3 spans 14 residues. The germline CDR1 and CDR2 sequences are SGHTS and YDEGEE. Trimming left V 4 bases short and J 0 bases short, with 8 bases between. The CDR3 sequence is CASSLEFSGNTIYF. Written as DNA, the CDR3 is TGTGCCAGCAGCCTTGAGTTCTCTGGAAACACCATATATTTT.